This note documents a single T cell receptor beta chain sequence. KT2, a clone with a known TCR, was spiked into unfractionated PBMC. A range of KT2-to-PBMC ratios was made using fixed PBMC numbers. The sample belongs to a study of quantifying T cell responses using KT2 cells. About the research overall: cDNA was made from DNase-treated RNA using alpha and beta constant primers. Under optimum conditions, T4 ligation efficiency was estimated at more than 10%.

Germline CDR1 is DFQATT and CDR2 is SNEGSKA (reference sequence). There are 14 residues in the CDR3. Trimming stripped 6 bases from V and 0 bases from J, with 12 bases between. The cDNA 3' end received a ligated oligonucleotide with a UMI. First-round PCR used three to four cycles and beta primers RC1.1 and RC1.2 covering TRBC1 and TRBC2. TCR alpha and beta chains were handled separately starting at the second PCR. TCRdb re-analysed the UMI-ligation and nested PCR reads in MiXCR, keeping a single row per CDR3 protein. The sample contains approximately 41,000 distinct CDR3 sequences, over 15% of which appear only once.

What was sequenced was PBMCs spiked with cells of the T cell clone KT2. This receptor was identified in a human donor. V gene TRBV20-1 combines with J gene TRBJ2-1, with a tentative D call TRBD2 (5 bases). The CDR3 DNA reads as TGCAGTGCGCTTCAGAGGGCCTCCTACAATGAGCAGTTCTTC. Translated, it gives CSALQRASYNEQFF.